These T cell receptor beta chains were read from a single sample in a study of blood T cell repertoires in COVID-19. Some clones are missing from TCRdb's copy, which holds only in-frame ones; the method was immunoSEQ multiplex PCR. Found here are 200,000 to 250,000 clones, about four fifths of them singletons; the top ten hold approximately 8%. Sequencing input: peripheral blood. The receptors were sampled from a woman aged 45 to 65 with active or convalescent COVID-19. CDR3s include the opening cysteine and the closing phenylalanine or tryptophan. A D gene is named only where the DNA matches it firmly. Rows may omit the clone size; those that give it use once, few, many or a size class.

length	size	V	J	D	CDR3	DNA
15	-	TRBV11-2	TRBJ1-1	TRBD1	CASSLGTGTPTEAFF	TGTGCCAGCAGCTTGGGGACAGGTACGCCCACTGAAGCTTTCTTT
14	-	TRBV29-1	TRBJ1-1	-	CSVAGQGRRTEAFF	TGCAGCGTTGCAGGCCAGGGGAGAAGAACTGAAGCTTTCTTT
14	once	TRBV6-5	TRBJ1-2	-	CASSYSRLGPGYTF	TGTGCCAGCAGTTACTCGAGGCTGGGGCCTGGCTACACCTTC
14	-	TRBV6-4	TRBJ2-3	-	CASSDSLDTDTQYF	TGTGCCAGCAGTGACTCGTTAGACACAGATACGCAGTATTTT
14	-	TRBV5-6	TRBJ2-1	TRBD1	CASSLIDRANEQFF	TGTGCCAGCAGCTTAATCGACAGGGCCAATGAGCAGTTCTTC
14	-	TRBV5-1	TRBJ2-3	-	CASSGGDSTDTQYF	TGCGCCAGCAGCGGAGGGGACAGCACAGATACGCAGTATTTT
15	few	TRBV28	TRBJ1-5	-	CASSSSWRGNQPQHF	TGTGCCAGCAGTTCCAGTTGGAGAGGCAATCAGCCCCAGCATTTT
15	-	TRBV5-1	TRBJ2-3	-	CASSFGGRDADTQYF	TGCGCCAGCAGCTTCGGTGGGAGAGATGCAGATACGCAGTATTTT
15	-	TRBV28	TRBJ2-7	TRBD1	CASSLYGTASYEQYF	TGTGCCAGCAGTTTGTATGGGACAGCTTCCTACGAGCAGTACTTC
15	-	TRBV18	TRBJ1-5	TRBD1	CASSPGTGGNQPQHF	TGTGCCAGCTCTCCCGGGACAGGCGGCAATCAGCCCCAGCATTTT
18	once	TRBV18	TRBJ1-4	-	CASSPNLLRLGTNEKLFF	TGTGCCAGCTCACCAAACCTCCTTCGACTGGGAACTAATGAAAAACTGTTTTTT
14	-	TRBV7-8	TRBJ2-5	TRBD2	CASSLRGEIETQYF	TGTGCCAGCAGCTTACGGGGGGAAATAGAGACCCAGTACTTC
13	few	TRBV2	TRBJ1-5	-	CASTRTEGQPQHF	TGTGCCAGCACAAGGACAGAAGGGCAGCCCCAGCATTTT
16	-	TRBV4-1	TRBJ2-5	TRBD2	CASSRAGGQFQETQYF	TGCGCCAGCAGCCGCGCGGGGGGGCAATTCCAAGAGACCCAGTACTTC
15	-	TRBV2	TRBJ1-5	TRBD1	CASSRDSLGSQPQHF	TGTGCCAGCAGTAGGGACAGTCTAGGTAGTCAGCCCCAGCATTTT
12	-	TRBV6-5	TRBJ1-1	-	CASSLTNQEAFF	TGTGCCAGCAGTTTGACAAACCAAGAAGCTTTCTTT
15	few	TRBV10-1	TRBJ2-7	-	CASSEKGPRSYEQYF	TGCGCCAGCAGTGAAAAGGGGCCACGTTCCTACGAGCAGTACTTC
14	once	TRBV28	TRBJ1-4	-	CASSPQGFNEKLFF	TGTGCCAGCAGTCCGCAGGGGTTTAATGAAAAACTGTTTTTT
15	-	TRBV10-3	TRBJ1-2	TRBD1	CAISAKQGANYGYTF	TGTGCCATCAGTGCCAAGCAGGGGGCTAACTATGGCTACACCTTC
17	-	TRBV5-1	TRBJ2-5	-	CASSFRVAENLQETQYF	TGCGCCAGCAGCTTCCGTGTAGCGGAAAACCTCCAAGAGACCCAGTACTTC
14	-	TRBV11-1	TRBJ2-7	-	CASSPTGRTNEQYF	TGTGCCAGCAGCCCGACCGGGAGAACCAACGAGCAGTACTTC
14	once	TRBV10-3	TRBJ1-1	TRBD1	CAISESNRGTEAFF	TGTGCCATCAGTGAGTCGAACAGGGGGACTGAAGCTTTCTTT
13	-	TRBV21-1	TRBJ1-1	-	CASRPGQGNEAFF	TGTGCCAGCAGGCCCGGACAGGGGAATGAAGCTTTCTTT
14	-	TRBV7-9	TRBJ2-7	TRBD1	CASSLGTGSKEQYF	TGTGCCAGCAGCTTAGGGACAGGAAGTAAGGAGCAGTACTTC
13	-	TRBV28	TRBJ2-1	-	CASSFAGFDEQFF	TGTGCCAGCAGTTTTGCAGGGTTCGATGAGCAGTTCTTC
14	-	TRBV18	TRBJ1-2	-	CASSPLTGQGGYTF	TGTGCCAGCTCACCACTGACCGGGCAGGGAGGCTACACCTTC
17	-	TRBV2	TRBJ2-1	-	CASRGAGRGISYNEQFF	TGTGCCAGCAGGGGGGCAGGGCGAGGAATCTCCTACAATGAGCAGTTCTTC
15	-	TRBV9	TRBJ2-1	-	CASSVGGGAKNEQFF	TGTGCCAGCAGCGTTGGAGGGGGCGCGAAGAATGAGCAGTTCTTC
17	-	TRBV19	TRBJ2-5	TRBD1	CASSIRQGAMGYETQYF	TGTGCCAGTAGTATCCGACAGGGGGCGATGGGTTATGAGACCCAGTACTTC
16	once	TRBV9	TRBJ2-5	-	CASSVGAAPRQETQYF	TGTGCCAGCAGCGTAGGGGCAGCCCCTCGCCAAGAGACCCAGTACTTC
13	-	TRBV11-3	TRBJ1-1	-	CASSLGGETEAFF	TGTGCCAGCAGCCTCGGGGGGGAGACTGAAGCTTTCTTT
14	few	TRBV19	TRBJ2-2	TRBD1	CAIKQGKGTGELFF	TGTGCCATTAAACAGGGGAAAGGGACCGGGGAGCTGTTTTTT
14	-	TRBV5-1	TRBJ2-5	-	CASSWGGGKETQYF	TGCGCCAGCAGCTGGGGTGGAGGGAAAGAGACCCAGTACTTC
14	few	TRBV2	TRBJ1-1	-	CASSESGTGGKAFF	TGTGCCAGCAGTGAATCAGGGACCGGGGGAAAAGCTTTCTTT
16	-	TRBV27	TRBJ1-6	TRBD1	CASSGRQGEINSPLHF	TGTGCCAGCAGTGGGAGACAGGGAGAAATTAATTCACCCCTCCACTTT
17	-	TRBV11-2	TRBJ2-7	TRBD1	CASSLSFTGTESYEQYF	TGTGCCAGCAGCTTATCCTTCACCGGGACAGAGTCCTACGAGCAGTACTTC
16	once	TRBV6-1	TRBJ1-6	-	CASSEVARAYNSPLHF	TGTGCCAGCAGTGAAGTGGCCAGGGCGTATAATTCACCCCTCCACTTT
14	-	TRBV2	TRBJ1-2	TRBD1	CASSEWDRVYGYTF	TGTGCCAGCAGTGAATGGGACAGGGTCTATGGCTACACCTTC
13	-	TRBV27	TRBJ1-2	TRBD1	CASSPDRGRGYTF	TGTGCCAGCAGTCCAGACAGGGGGCGAGGCTACACCTTC
15	-	TRBV6-5	TRBJ1-1	-	CASTPPQGRSTEAFF	TGTGCCAGCACCCCACCCCAGGGAAGAAGCACTGAAGCTTTCTTT
12	-	TRBV6-5	TRBJ1-1	-	CATARGNTEAFF	TGTGCCACCGCCAGGGGGAACACTGAAGCTTTCTTT
15	once	TRBV28	TRBJ1-5	-	CASSLLSGGNQPQHF	TGTGCCAGCAGTTTATTATCGGGAGGCAATCAGCCCCAGCATTTT
14	-	TRBV6-5	TRBJ1-2	TRBD1	CASRQQGKISGYTF	TGTGCCAGCAGACAACAGGGGAAAATCTCTGGCTACACCTTC
16	-	TRBV3-1/TRBV3-2	TRBJ2-3	TRBD1	CASSQDGRGRTDTQYF	TGTGCCAGCAGCCAAGACGGCAGGGGGCGGACAGATACGCAGTATTTT
14	few	TRBV7-9	TRBJ2-1	TRBD2	CASSLASGMDEQFF	TGTGCCAGCAGCTTAGCTAGCGGGATGGATGAGCAGTTCTTC
16	-	TRBV4-1	TRBJ2-2	TRBD1	CASSPRTGVNTGELFF	TGCGCCAGCAGCCCAAGGACAGGGGTGAACACCGGGGAGCTGTTTTTT